This TCR beta chain was obtained from a study of blood T cell repertoires in COVID-19. On the study more broadly: Samples representing acute and convalescent COVID-19 were sourced from the United States, Italy and Spain. T cells, B-cell-depleted T cells, or PBMCs provided the cDNA or gDNA that served as material.

The CDR3 runs 10 residues. Germline CDR1 and CDR2: ENHRY and SYGVKD. On this clone itself: Compared with germline, one end of the junction differs, possibly owing to a read error.

In the study's own analysis: Amplification with reference gene primers provided the estimates of nucleated cell counts. The method was immunoSEQ multiplex PCR; TCRdb's version includes in-frame clones alone and lacks a portion of them. V, J and clone size are those of that table, while D and trimming were read from the DNA. The sample shows about 180,000 clones, approximately 90% of them seen only once. The chain uses TRBV10-3 and TRBJ2-7, with D uncertain. The specimen was peripheral blood. This TCR was recovered from a man aged 18 to 29 who had recovered from COVID-19. CDR3 protein: CASRGKTWDF. CDR3 DNA: TGTGCCTCCAGAGGAAAGACTTGGGACTTC.